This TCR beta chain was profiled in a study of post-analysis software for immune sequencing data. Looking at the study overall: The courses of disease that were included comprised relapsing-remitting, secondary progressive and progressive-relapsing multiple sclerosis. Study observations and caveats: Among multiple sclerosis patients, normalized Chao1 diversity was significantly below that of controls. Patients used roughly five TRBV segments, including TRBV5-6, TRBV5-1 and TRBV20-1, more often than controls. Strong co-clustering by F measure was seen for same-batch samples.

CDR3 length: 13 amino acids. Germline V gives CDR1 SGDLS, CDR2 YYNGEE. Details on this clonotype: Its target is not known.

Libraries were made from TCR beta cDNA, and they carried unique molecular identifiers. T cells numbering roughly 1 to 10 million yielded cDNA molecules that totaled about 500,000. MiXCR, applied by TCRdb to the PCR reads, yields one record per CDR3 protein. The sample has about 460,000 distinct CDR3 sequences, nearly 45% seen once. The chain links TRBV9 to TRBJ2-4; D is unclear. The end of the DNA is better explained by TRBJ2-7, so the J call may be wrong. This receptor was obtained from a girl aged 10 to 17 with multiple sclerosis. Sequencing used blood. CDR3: CASSVSVEGEQYF. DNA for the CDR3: TGTGCCAGCAGCGTATCCGTTGAAGGCGAGCAGTACTTC.